This is a list of T cell receptor beta chains from one sample in a study of blood T cell repertoires in COVID-19. Clones were sequenced by immunoSEQ multiplex PCR, and TCRdb holds only the in-frame ones, with some missing. The sample records about 45,000 clones, 87% being singletons. Sequenced material: peripheral blood. These receptors came from a human donor in a cohort sampled during active COVID-19. Each CDR3 is given with its conserved first and last residue. The D gene is left open where the match is weak. Size values are once, few and many counts, or a class for expanded clones, and some rows have none.

J gene	D gene	CDR3 length	V gene	clone size	CDR3 protein	CDR3 DNA
TRBJ2-1	TRBD2	15	TRBV30	-	CAWSVASGTYNEQFF	TGTGCCTGGAGTGTAGCTAGCGGGACCTACAATGAGCAGTTCTTC
TRBJ2-7	TRBD1	15	TRBV5-1	-	CASTPSPDRGHKQYF	TGCGCCAGCACCCCATCACCCGACAGGGGGCACAAGCAGTACTTC
TRBJ2-3	-	13	TRBV28	-	CASRDGGRDTQYF	TGTGCCAGCAGGGACGGGGGTCGGGATACGCAGTATTTT
TRBJ1-1	-	13	TRBV11-2	few	CASSLTRVGEAFF	TGTGCCAGCAGCTTGACCCGGGTAGGTGAAGCTTTCTTT
TRBJ2-1	TRBD2	15	TRBV9	-	CASSVAGGDYNEQFF	TGTGCCAGCAGCGTAGCGGGAGGGGACTACAATGAGCAGTTCTTC
TRBJ2-3	-	17	TRBV2	-	CASSLLRFSEGTDTQYF	TGTGCCAGCAGTCTCTTAAGGTTCTCAGAGGGCACAGATACGCAGTATTTT
TRBJ2-5	-	12	TRBV10-3	-	CAIARPGETQYF	TGTGCCATCGCTCGTCCGGGGGAGACCCAGTACTTC
TRBJ2-7	-	12	TRBV28	-	CASSRRGYEQYF	TGTGCCAGCAGTCGGCGGGGATACGAGCAGTACTTC
TRBJ1-5	-	15	TRBV7-9	-	CASSPDNHRGQPQHF	TGTGCCAGCAGCCCGGACAACCACCGCGGTCAGCCCCAGCATTTT
TRBJ2-7	-	16	TRBV9	-	CASSRHLSGPSYEQYF	TGTGCCAGCAGCAGACACCTCTCAGGGCCCTCCTACGAGCAGTACTTC
TRBJ2-7	-	14	TRBV18	few	CASSPPGDSREQYF	TGTGCCAGCTCACCACCGGGGGACTCTCGCGAGCAGTACTTC
TRBJ2-1	TRBD2	17	TRBV6-6	-	CASSHRLAANSYNEQFF	TGTGCCAGCAGTCACCGACTAGCGGCCAACTCCTACAATGAGCAGTTCTTC
TRBJ2-1	TRBD1	14	TRBV11-2	-	CASSTGQGYNEQFF	TGTGCCAGCAGTACGGGACAGGGGTACAATGAGCAGTTCTTC
TRBJ2-1	TRBD2	16	TRBV18	-	CASSSGTSGTYNEQFF	TGTGCCAGCTCATCGGGGACTAGCGGGACATACAATGAGCAGTTCTTC
TRBJ2-7	-	15	TRBV5-1	few	CASSLGIRLTYEQYF	TGCGCCAGCAGCTTGGGTATTCGGTTAACCTACGAGCAGTACTTC
TRBJ1-2	-	15	TRBV28	-	CATLLPPRGDYGYTF	TGTGCCACCCTACTCCCCCCACGCGGAGACTATGGCTACACCTTC
TRBJ2-1	TRBD2	15	TRBV3-1/TRBV3-2	once	CASSLGTSGIREQFF	TGTGCCAGCAGCTTAGGGACTAGCGGGATTAGGGAGCAGTTCTTC
TRBJ2-3	TRBD2	19	TRBV14	-	CASSQDIPSGSTSTDTQYF	TGTGCCAGCAGCCAAGATATCCCTAGCGGGAGTACTAGCACAGATACGCAGTATTTT
TRBJ2-3	-	13	TRBV12-3/TRBV12-4	-	CASRTTSTDTQYF	TGTGCCAGCAGGACTACTAGCACAGATACGCAGTATTTT
TRBJ2-1	TRBD2	16	TRBV6-2/TRBV6-3	few	CASSYSTSGRYNEQFF	TGTGCCAGCAGTTACAGCACTAGCGGGAGATACAATGAGCAGTTCTTC
TRBJ2-3	TRBD2	15	TRBV29-1	-	CSVRGLAGRTDTQYF	TGCAGCGTGCGGGGACTAGCGGGCCGCACAGATACGCAGTATTTT
TRBJ1-1	-	15	TRBV24-1	once	CATSGATGLGTEAFF	TGTGCCACCAGTGGAGCGACTGGCTTGGGTACTGAAGCTTTCTTT
TRBJ2-7	TRBD2	15	TRBV11-2	few	CASSISGRALDEQYF	TGTGCCAGCAGCATAAGCGGGAGGGCCTTGGACGAGCAGTACTTC
TRBJ2-7	-	15	TRBV4-1	-	CASSQDKTYSYEQYF	TGCGCCAGCAGCCAAGACAAAACCTATTCCTACGAGCAGTACTTC
TRBJ2-7	TRBD2	13	TRBV28	-	CASSYSGTNEQYF	TGTGCCAGCAGTTATAGCGGGACAAACGAGCAGTACTTC
TRBJ1-2	-	12	TRBV12-3/TRBV12-4	-	CASSGVHYGYTF	TGTGCCAGCAGTGGAGTGCACTATGGCTACACCTTC
TRBJ2-3	TRBD2	17	TRBV7-8	-	CASQLLFGGGVTDTQYF	TGTGCCAGCCAGCTTTTGTTTGGGGGGGGAGTCACAGATACGCAGTATTTT
TRBJ2-7	-	14	TRBV19	few	CASSIRGSSYEQYF	TGTGCCAGTAGTATTCGTGGCAGCTCCTACGAGCAGTACTTC
TRBJ2-2	TRBD1	15	TRBV6-5	-	CTSSYFRGLGGELFF	TGTACCAGCAGTTACTTCAGGGGGCTGGGCGGGGAGCTGTTTTTT
TRBJ2-5	-	15	TRBV3-1/TRBV3-2	-	CASSQDPGKAETQYF	TGTGCCAGCAGCCAAGACCCGGGGAAAGCTGAGACCCAGTACTTC
TRBJ1-5	-	13	TRBV3-1/TRBV3-2	-	CASSQAAGQPQHF	TGTGCCAGCAGCCAGGCGGCGGGGCAGCCCCAGCATTTT
TRBJ2-3	TRBD2	19	TRBV5-1	-	CASSLGRPLSGSATDTQYF	TGCGCCAGCAGCTTGGGCCGACCACTTAGCGGGAGCGCCACAGATACGCAGTATTTT
TRBJ1-2	-	12	TRBV12-3/TRBV12-4	-	CASSLGAYGYTF	TGTGCCAGCAGTTTAGGGGCCTATGGCTACACCTTC
TRBJ2-2	-	15	TRBV7-9	-	CASSPTGLHTGELFF	TGTGCCAGCAGCCCAACGGGACTTCACACCGGGGAGCTGTTTTTT
TRBJ2-1	TRBD1	15	TRBV5-1	-	CASSQQGGSYNEQFF	TGCGCCAGCAGCCAACAGGGGGGTTCCTACAATGAGCAGTTCTTC
TRBJ2-1	TRBD2	14	TRBV30	-	CAWGTGTSGRGQFF	TGTGCCTGGGGAACCGGGACTAGCGGGAGGGGGCAGTTCTTC
TRBJ2-7	TRBD2	13	TRBV29-1	-	CSASGLAGYEQYF	TGCAGCGCCTCGGGACTAGCGGGATACGAGCAGTACTTC
TRBJ2-5	-	13	TRBV27	-	CASSRTDQETQYF	TGTGCCAGCAGTCGGACAGATCAAGAGACCCAGTACTTC
TRBJ2-7	TRBD2	13	TRBV29-1	few	CSVLPSGSYEQYF	TGCAGCGTTCTCCCTAGCGGTTCTTACGAGCAGTACTTC
TRBJ2-7	-	13	TRBV7-8	-	CASRELKSYEQYF	TGTGCCAGCAGGGAGCTGAAGTCCTACGAGCAGTACTTC
TRBJ2-5	TRBD2	15	TRBV2	-	CASSGRQTSGRAQYF	TGTGCCAGCAGTGGACGACAGACTAGCGGGAGGGCCCAGTACTTC
TRBJ2-7	-	13	TRBV29-1	once	CSGKLGGRYEQYF	TGCAGCGGTAAACTCGGGGGACGCTACGAGCAGTACTTC
TRBJ2-7	TRBD2	13	TRBV6-1	-	CASSEREGYEQYF	TGTGCCAGCAGTGAAAGGGAGGGCTACGAGCAGTACTTC
TRBJ1-2	TRBD1	14	TRBV25-1	few	CASSVTGGNYGYTF	TGTGCCAGCAGTGTTACAGGGGGCAACTATGGCTACACCTTC